This T cell receptor beta chain appears in the sequencing data of a study of shared clonotypes between healthy human individuals. Study overall: A donor's plate count was three for CD4 naive and three for CD4 memory; CD8 naive had two and CD8 memory one.

The V segment lost 5 bases and the J segment 3 bases; nucleotides outside the gene matches: 13. The CDR3 runs to 17 residues. Germline CDR1 is SGHVS and CDR2 is FQNEAQ. As regards this clone: What it recognizes is unknown.

The study, taken as a whole, reports: The researchers took only blood, and tissue repertoires probably look different.

Assay: immunoSEQ multiplex PCR; the TCRdb copy retains only in-frame clones and omits some. Here the sample spans about 1.5 million clones, around 98% being singletons. The J gene is TRBJ2-7, the V gene TRBV7-8; 10 bases map to TRBD2. The sequenced sample consisted of naive CD4+ T cells sorted from blood. The sample's subset: CD45RA+ positively selected. This TCR derives from a man aged 25-45 years in good health. The CDR3 nucleotides read TGTGCCAGCAGCCCCGGGACTAGCGTCTATGGAAACTACGAGCAGTACTTC. It specifies CASSPGTSVYGNYEQYF. Full variable domain (outside the CDR3, taken from reference TRBV7-8 and TRBJ2-7): GAGVSQSPRYKVAKRGQDVALRCDPISGHVSLFWYQQALGQGPEFLTYFQNEAQLDKSGLPSDRFFAERPEGSVSTLKIQRTQQEDSAVYLCASSPGTSVYGNYEQYFGPGTRLTVT.